The 24 T cell receptor beta chains presented below share a single source sample, sequenced in a study of blood T cell repertoires in COVID-19. Some clones are missing from TCRdb's copy, which holds only in-frame ones; the method was immunoSEQ multiplex PCR. The sample lists 150,000 to 200,000 clones; roughly nine tenths were seen once. Sequences were obtained from peripheral blood. These receptors all come from a man in his sixties with active or convalescent COVID-19.

The chain uses TRBV9 and TRBJ2-3; 11 nucleotides match TRBD2. Germline values: CDR1 SGDLS, CDR2 YYNGEE. This CDR3 has 13 amino acids. V was pared by 0 bases and J by 11 bases, with 2 bases of the junction left unmatched. CDR3 region: CASSVDLAGGQYF. CDR3 sequence (DNA): TGTGCCAGCAGCGTAGATCTAGCGGGGGGGCAGTATTTT.

V gene TRBV4-1 combines with J gene TRBJ1-2; TRBD1 might be the D (5 bases). V was trimmed by 5 bases and J by 2 bases, leaving 15 bases between them. CDR1 and CDR2 (germline): MGHRA, YSYEKL. The CDR3 totals 15 residues. Here the CDR3 DNA reads TGCGCCAGCAGCGTAACTCCGACAGTAAACTATGGCTACACCTTC. It codes for CASSVTPTVNYGYTF.

The chain joins TRBV28 to TRBJ1-1; 7 bases are a match to TRBD1. Trimming took 5 bases from V and 5 from J; bases not matched to a gene: 8. The CDR3 sequence is 14 residues long. Looked up from germline, CDR1 is MDHEN and CDR2 is SYDVKM. The CDR3 is CASSTEQGRTEAFF. CDR3 nucleotide sequence: TGTGCCAGCAGTACCGAACAGGGGCGAACTGAAGCTTTCTTT.

This chain joins TRBV6-1 and TRBJ2-1, with D tentatively TRBD2 (5 bases). V dropped 1 base and J dropped 12 bases, with 19 bases sitting between them. The germline CDR1 and CDR2 sequences are MNHNS and SASEGT. The length of the CDR3 is 15 residues. The CDR3: CASSEGGGTGWVQFF. CDR3 DNA: TGTGCCAGCAGTGAAGGTGGAGGCACGGGTTGGGTGCAGTTCTTC.

In the case of this clone: The identical CDR3 is also encoded by other nucleotide sequences in the sample. V usage is TRBV5-1 and J usage is TRBJ2-5, with D tentatively TRBD2 (6 bases). V gave up 0 bases and J gave up 1 base, with 7 bases separating them. The CDR3 loop spans 14 amino acids. Germline V gives CDR1 SGHRS, CDR2 YFSETQ. For the CDR3, the DNA is TGCGCCAGCAGCTTGGGGCGGGGCCAAGAGACCCAGTACTTC. This encodes CASSLGRGQETQYF.

The V call is TRBV10-2, the J call TRBJ1-1, with 7 nucleotides matching TRBD1. Germline loops: CDR1 WSHSY, CDR2 SAAADI. The CDR3 loop spans 13 amino acids. The J segment lost 6 bases and the V segment lost 3 bases, leaving 4 bases of the junction unmatched. The CDR3 nucleotides read TGCGCCAGCAGTGACAGGGGGTTCGCTGAAGCTTTCTTT. Its translation is CASSDRGFAEAFF.

The rearrangement uses TRBV19 and TRBJ1-2; D is undetermined. CDR3 size: 14 residues. V gave up 6 bases and J gave up 7 bases, with 18 bases separating them. Germline V CDR1 and CDR2: LNHDA, SQIVND (reference sequence). The CDR3 DNA follows: TGTGCCAGTAGCCCTCCTGGACTGTATCGTGGCTACACCTTC. It codes for CASSPPGLYRGYTF.

The genes are TRBV3-1 (or the pseudogene TRBV3-2) and TRBJ2-7; a possible D gene is TRBD2 (6 bases). The CDR3 spans 15 residues. Between the trimmed V and J ends, which lost 4 bases and 8 bases, there was a span of 21 bases. CDR1 and CDR2 (germline): LGHDT, YNNKEL (reference sequence). CDR3 DNA: TGTGCCAGCAGCCTCCGGGGACTTGCCCCTATTAAGCAGTACTTC. It translates to CASSLRGLAPIKQYF.

This chain connects TRBV11-3 to TRBJ1-1, with no clear D. Per germline, CDR1 SGHNT and CDR2 YENEEA. V shed 4 bases and J shed 1 base, with 13 bases lying between them. The CDR3 spans 15 residues. The CDR3 loop is CASSSGSPGNTEAFF. As DNA, the CDR3 is TGTGCCAGCAGCTCCGGGTCACCGGGGAACACTGAAGCTTTCTTT.

This clone is a singleton in its sample. The chain recombines TRBV10-3 with TRBJ2-2, with TRBD2 identical over 7 bases. Germline CDR1 and CDR2: ENHRY and SYGVKD. V dropped 2 bases and J dropped 4; count of bases not matched to a gene: 7. This CDR3 has 16 residues. CDR3 sequence (DNA): TGTGCCATCAGTGAGCCGGCGGGAGTGGGCACCGGGGAGCTGTTTTTT. Amino acid sequence: CAISEPAGVGTGELFF.

The chain employs TRBV15 and TRBJ2-1, with TRBD2 matching 9 bases. V was clipped by 5 bases and J by 7 bases; unmatched bases: 6. Germline values: CDR1 LNHNV, CDR2 YYDKDF (reference sequence). The CDR3 spans 14 residues. CDR3 DNA sequence: TGTGCCACCAGCGGTAGCGGGAGCTTGAATGAGCAGTTCTTC. This sequence encodes CATSGSGSLNEQFF.

V gene TRBV6-1 combines with J gene TRBJ2-4; no firm D call. The V end was cut by 2 bases, the J end by 8 bases, with 25 bases between. Per the germline V gene, CDR1 is MNHNS and CDR2 is SASEGT. This CDR3 region has 18 residues. The CDR3 protein is CASSEFSVSSMVVDIQYF. The CDR3 coding sequence is TGTGCCAGCAGTGAATTCTCCGTGTCCTCCATGGTCGTAGACATTCAGTACTTC.

The chain carries TRBV29-1 and TRBJ1-4, with D unclear. V gave up 4 bases and J gave up 0 bases, with 12 bases separating them. CDR3 length: 15 residues. Germline V CDR1 and CDR2: SQVTM, ANQGSEA. Here the CDR3 DNA reads TGCAGCGTTGCGATCGGCGACTCAACTAATGAAAAACTGTTTTTT. This translates into CSVAIGDSTNEKLFF.

The genes are TRBV7-2 and TRBJ1-2; a weak D match, TRBD1 (6 bases). CDR3 length: 13 residues. Germline assignment: CDR1 SGHTA and CDR2 FQGNSA. Deletions cut 3 bases from V and 7 bases from J, with 12 bases between. CDR3 loop: CASSFPRGGGYTF. The CDR3 bases are TGTGCCAGCAGCTTCCCCAGGGGTGGTGGCTACACCTTC.

V gene TRBV11-3 combines with J gene TRBJ2-5, with TRBD2 matching over 8 bases. The CDR3 spans 12 residues. CDR1 and CDR2 (germline): SGHNT, YENEEA. V shed 8 bases, J shed 4 bases, and the junction held 3 bases outside the gene matches. This CDR3 is CASGRGGETQYF. The CDR3 nucleotides are TGTGCCAGCGGACGGGGGGGAGAGACCCAGTACTTC.

The chain uses TRBV10-2 and TRBJ2-7; D gene unclear. Germline CDR1 reads WSHSY; CDR2 reads SAAADI. The CDR3 spans 11 residues. V was cut by 3 bases and J by 3 bases, with 3 bases left in between. DNA of the CDR3: TGCGCCAGCAGTGACAACTACGAGCAGTACTTC. It specifies CASSDNYEQYF.

The genes are TRBV2 and TRBJ1-3; D remains unclear. This CDR3 region has 16 residues. Trimming cost V 7 bases and J 0 bases, with 16 bases left between them. The germline V gene encodes CDR1 SNHLY and CDR2 FYNNEI. The CDR3 protein is CASTQRGGSSGNTIYF. In nucleotides, the CDR3 is TGTGCCAGCACCCAACGGGGTGGGTCCTCTGGAAACACCATATATTTT. Variable domain in full (rest from reference TRBV2 and TRBJ1-3): EPEVTQTPSHQVTQMGQEVILRCVPISNHLYFYWYRQILGQKVEFLVSFYNNEISEKSEIFDDQFSVERPDGSNFTLKIRSTKLEDSAMYFCASTQRGGSSGNTIYFGEGSWLTVV.

This sequence joins TRBV16 and TRBJ1-4; TRBD1 matches 8 bases. Unmatched junction bases numbered 11, after V lost 0 bases and J lost 8 bases. This CDR3 contains 17 residues. Germline CDR1 reads KGHSY; CDR2 reads FQNENV. The CDR3: CASSQSVRAGGAEKLFF. For the CDR3, the DNA is TGTGCCAGCAGCCAATCAGTGAGGGCAGGGGGCGCGGAAAAACTGTTTTTT.

The rearrangement uses TRBV5-1 and TRBJ1-4; 11 bases fit TRBD1. Germline loops: CDR1 SGHRS, CDR2 YFSETQ. The ends lost 0 bases at V and 7 bases at J; junction bases unmatched: 2. The CDR3 loop spans 15 amino acids. The CDR3 is CASSLAGQGGEKLFF. The DNA of the CDR3 is TGCGCCAGCAGCTTGGCGGGACAGGGGGGTGAAAAACTGTTTTTT.

The gene calls are TRBV1 and TRBJ2-6; the DNA was not compared with TRBD1, the D call given in the table. TRBV1 is marked as a pseudogene. The length of the CDR3 is 20 residues. For the CDR3, the DNA is TGCACCAGCAGCCAACCCATACCGGGACAGGTCCCTCGAGGGGCCAACGTCCTGACTTTC. This translates into CTSSQPIPGQVPRGANVLTF.

V is TRBV4-1 and J is TRBJ1-5; D might be TRBD1 (5 bases). Germline values: CDR1 MGHRA, CDR2 YSYEKL. CDR3 length: 15 residues. The V gene lost 2 bases and the J gene lost 5 bases, with 13 bases spanning the gap. The CDR3 region has the DNA TGCGCCAGCAGCCAAACCGGGGGGGGGTATCAGCCCCAGCATTTT. Translation: CASSQTGGGYQPQHF.

This clone was detected once. The chain combines TRBV19 with TRBJ1-6; 7 nucleotides match TRBD1. V was pared by 3 bases and J by 7 bases, with 9 bases of the junction left unmatched. Germline V gene lookup returns CDR1 LNHDA and CDR2 SQIVND (reference sequence). The CDR3 totals 16 residues. CDR3 loop: CASSILQGVGNSPLHF. The DNA of the CDR3 is TGTGCCAGTAGTATTCTTCAGGGGGTAGGAAATTCACCCCTCCACTTT. Full variable domain (rest looked up from reference TRBV19 and TRBJ1-6): DGGITQSPKYLFRKEGQNVTLSCEQNLNHDAMYWYRQDPGQGLRLIYYSQIVNDFQKGDIAEGYSVSREKKESFPLTVTSAQKNPTAFYLCASSILQGVGNSPLHFGNGTRLTVT.

J is TRBJ1-5 and V is TRBV6-5, with D maybe TRBD1 (6 bases). V lost 5 bases and J lost 5, with 10 bases in between. This CDR3 is 13 amino acids long. The germline V gene has CDR1 MNHEY and CDR2 SVGAGI. This chain's CDR3 is CASSTGRDQPQHF. CDR3 nucleotide sequence: TGTGCCAGCAGTACAGGGAGGGATCAGCCCCAGCATTTT.

This CDR3 is CASSDRRGGTKHTDTQYF. The DNA of the CDR3 is TGTGCCAGCAGTGACAGGCGGGGAGGGACAAAGCACACAGATACGCAGTATTTT. The rearrangement joins TRBV6-4 to TRBJ2-3; possible D gene TRBD2, 7 bases. The CDR3 totals 18 residues. From germline, CDR1 is MRHNA and CDR2 SNTAGT. Deletions cut 2 bases from V and 2 bases from J, with 20 bases between.